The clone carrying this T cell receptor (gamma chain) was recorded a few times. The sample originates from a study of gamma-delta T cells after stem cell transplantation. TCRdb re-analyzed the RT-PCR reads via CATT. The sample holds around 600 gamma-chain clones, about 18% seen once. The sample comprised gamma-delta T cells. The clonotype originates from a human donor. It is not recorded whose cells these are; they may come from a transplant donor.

The CDR3 loop is CATWDGRYYKKLF. The CDR3 coding sequence is TGTGCCACCTGGGATGGAAGGTATTATAAGAAACTCTTT. The chain recombines TRGV4 with TRGJ1 or TRGJ2. No J gene was available from TCRdb, and it was assigned here by a germline match of the DNA. The CDR3 has 13 amino acids. Trimming cost V 1 base and J 4 bases; bases outside gene matches: 4. Germline CDR1 is EGSTGY and CDR2 is YDSYTSSV.